The rows below give T cell receptor beta chains drawn from one sample of a study of blood T cell repertoires in COVID-19. Sequencing used immunoSEQ multiplex PCR; TCRdb keeps in-frame clones, though not all of them. The sample shows about 210,000 clones, roughly nine tenths of them seen only once. Sequences were obtained from peripheral blood. Receptors originate from a man aged 40-55 years with acute or convalescent COVID-19. Each CDR3 is given with its conserved first and last residue. The D gene is left open where the match is weak. Clone size appears in some rows only: once, few, many, or a class for an expanded clone.

j_call: TRBJ2-1
v_call: TRBV7-9
d_call: NA
clone_size: few
cdr3_nt: TGTGCCAGCAGCCCCCGGCAGGGATGGGGTGAGCAGTTCTTC
cdr3_aa: CASSPRQGWGEQFF

j_call: TRBJ2-1
v_call: TRBV15
d_call: NA
clone_size: NA
cdr3_nt: TGTGCCACCAGCCTCGCTTGGTCGGAGGCCCACAATGAGCAGTTCTTC
cdr3_aa: CATSLAWSEAHNEQFF

j_call: TRBJ2-7
v_call: TRBV7-9
d_call: NA
clone_size: NA
cdr3_nt: TGTGCCAGCAGCTTAGGAGGGACCTACGAGCAGTACTTC
cdr3_aa: CASSLGGTYEQYF

j_call: TRBJ2-7
v_call: TRBV4-1
d_call: TRBD1
clone_size: NA
cdr3_nt: TGCGCCAGCAGCCAGGACGGGACAGGCACATGGACTATATTCGAGCAGTACTTC
cdr3_aa: CASSQDGTGTWTIFEQYF

j_call: TRBJ2-7
v_call: TRBV5-4
d_call: TRBD2
clone_size: NA
cdr3_nt: TGTGCCAGCAGGGCAGCGGGGTCTCACTCCTACGAGCAGTACTTC
cdr3_aa: CASRAAGSHSYEQYF

j_call: TRBJ2-5
v_call: TRBV18
d_call: TRBD1
clone_size: NA
cdr3_nt: TGTGCCAGCTCCCCTTCGACAGGGTGGATTCAAGAGACCCAGTACTTC
cdr3_aa: CASSPSTGWIQETQYF

j_call: TRBJ2-7
v_call: TRBV7-8
d_call: TRBD1
clone_size: NA
cdr3_nt: TGTGCCAGCAGCTTCCCGGGACAGTTGTACGAGCAGTACTTC
cdr3_aa: CASSFPGQLYEQYF

j_call: TRBJ2-1
v_call: TRBV15
d_call: NA
clone_size: NA
cdr3_nt: TGTGCCACCAGCAGAGAAGCGAGCTCCTACAATGAGCAGTTCTTC
cdr3_aa: CATSREASSYNEQFF

j_call: TRBJ2-1
v_call: TRBV7-2
d_call: NA
clone_size: NA
cdr3_nt: TGTGCCAGCAGCTCGATCGGGGGAGTACCCTACAATGAGCAGTTCTTC
cdr3_aa: CASSSIGGVPYNEQFF

j_call: TRBJ1-1
v_call: TRBV5-1
d_call: TRBD1
clone_size: NA
cdr3_nt: TGCGCCAGCAGCGTGACAGGGGCCACTGAAGCTTTCTTT
cdr3_aa: CASSVTGATEAFF

j_call: TRBJ2-1
v_call: TRBV15
d_call: TRBD2
clone_size: once
cdr3_nt: TGTGCCACCAGCAGAGATTTAGCGGGAGGGCGGTCCTACAATGAGCAGTTCTTC
cdr3_aa: CATSRDLAGGRSYNEQFF

j_call: TRBJ2-7
v_call: TRBV20-1
d_call: NA
clone_size: NA
cdr3_nt: TGCAGTGCCCCACAGGGCTACGAGCAGTACTTC
cdr3_aa: CSAPQGYEQYF

j_call: TRBJ1-6
v_call: TRBV14
d_call: TRBD1
clone_size: once
cdr3_nt: TGTGCCAGCAGCCCCGGGACAGGGGGCAATTCACCCCTCCACTTT
cdr3_aa: CASSPGTGGNSPLHF

j_call: TRBJ1-3
v_call: TRBV9
d_call: NA
clone_size: once
cdr3_nt: TGTGCCAGCAGCCTCACCCCGGGAGTCCGGGGCTCTGGAAACACCATATATTTT
cdr3_aa: CASSLTPGVRGSGNTIYF

j_call: TRBJ1-2
v_call: TRBV24-1
d_call: NA
clone_size: few
cdr3_nt: TGTGCCACCAGTGATTTGGGGCAGGTGGACTACACCTTC
cdr3_aa: CATSDLGQVDYTF

j_call: TRBJ1-6
v_call: TRBV2
d_call: TRBD1
clone_size: NA
cdr3_nt: TGTGCCACCGGGGGAGACAGGGGCTACTATAATTCACCCCTCCACTTT
cdr3_aa: CATGGDRGYYNSPLHF

j_call: TRBJ1-5
v_call: TRBV30
d_call: NA
clone_size: NA
cdr3_nt: TGTGCCTGGAGTTCCAACAGCAACAATCAGCCCCAGCATTTT
cdr3_aa: CAWSSNSNNQPQHF

j_call: TRBJ2-2
v_call: TRBV6-2/TRBV6-3
d_call: NA
clone_size: NA
cdr3_nt: TGTGCCAGCAGTTATATGGGGGAGCTGTTTTTT
cdr3_aa: CASSYMGELFF

j_call: TRBJ2-7
v_call: TRBV9
d_call: NA
clone_size: NA
cdr3_nt: TGTGCCAGCAGCGTAGTAGACAGCACCTACGAGCAGTACTTC
cdr3_aa: CASSVVDSTYEQYF

j_call: TRBJ2-3
v_call: TRBV27
d_call: NA
clone_size: NA
cdr3_nt: TGTGCCAGCAGTTTATCGGCGGGGAACACAGATACGCAGTATTTT
cdr3_aa: CASSLSAGNTDTQYF

j_call: TRBJ2-7
v_call: TRBV9
d_call: TRBD1
clone_size: NA
cdr3_nt: TGTGCCAGCAGCCCAGATGGTCAGGGGGTGGGCGAGCAGTACTTC
cdr3_aa: CASSPDGQGVGEQYF

j_call: TRBJ1-1
v_call: TRBV19
d_call: NA
clone_size: NA
cdr3_nt: TGTGCCACTTCCAGGCCAGGGTTCGCTGAAGCTTTCTTT
cdr3_aa: CATSRPGFAEAFF

j_call: TRBJ1-2
v_call: TRBV29-1
d_call: NA
clone_size: NA
cdr3_nt: TGCAGCGTTCAGGCCTATGGCTACACCTTC
cdr3_aa: CSVQAYGYTF

j_call: TRBJ2-1
v_call: TRBV18
d_call: NA
clone_size: NA
cdr3_nt: TGTGCCAGCTCATCCAGGGGCCTCCGAGCTGAGCAGTTCTTC
cdr3_aa: CASSSRGLRAEQFF

j_call: TRBJ1-2
v_call: TRBV19
d_call: TRBD1
clone_size: NA
cdr3_nt: TGTGCCAGTAGTCCCCAACAGGGGGCTAGCAGCTATGGCTACACCTTC
cdr3_aa: CASSPQQGASSYGYTF

j_call: TRBJ2-1
v_call: TRBV30
d_call: TRBD2
clone_size: NA
cdr3_nt: TGTGCCTGGGGACTAGCGGGCATAGGGCAGTTCTTC
cdr3_aa: CAWGLAGIGQFF

j_call: TRBJ2-3
v_call: TRBV7-2
d_call: NA
clone_size: NA
cdr3_nt: TGTGCCAGCAGCTTAGATTGGGGGGGCGGGAGCTCAGATACGCAGTATTTT
cdr3_aa: CASSLDWGGGSSDTQYF

j_call: TRBJ1-6
v_call: TRBV5-4
d_call: NA
clone_size: once
cdr3_nt: TGTGCCAGCAGCTTGATTGGGGTTGGAGGATCACCCCTCCACTTT
cdr3_aa: CASSLIGVGGSPLHF

j_call: TRBJ2-7
v_call: TRBV6-5
d_call: TRBD1
clone_size: NA
cdr3_nt: TGTGCCAGCAGTTACCAGGCAGGGGGTTCCTACGAGCAGTACTTC
cdr3_aa: CASSYQAGGSYEQYF

j_call: TRBJ2-7
v_call: TRBV11-2
d_call: TRBD2
clone_size: NA
cdr3_nt: TGTGCCAGCAGCTTAAGTCACGAGGGACTAGATAGTTACGAGCAGTACTTC
cdr3_aa: CASSLSHEGLDSYEQYF

j_call: TRBJ1-4
v_call: TRBV2
d_call: NA
clone_size: NA
cdr3_nt: TGTGCCAGCAGCCCATTTTCGATCGGGTCTAATGAAAAACTGTTTTTT
cdr3_aa: CASSPFSIGSNEKLFF

j_call: TRBJ2-1
v_call: TRBV6-2/TRBV6-3
d_call: TRBD2
clone_size: NA
cdr3_nt: TGTGCCAGCAGTTATAGCGGGCCCAATGAGCAGTTCTTC
cdr3_aa: CASSYSGPNEQFF

j_call: TRBJ2-1
v_call: TRBV9
d_call: NA
clone_size: NA
cdr3_nt: TGTGCCAGCAGCGAGAGAGTCTTCGCCTACAATGAGCAGTTCTTC
cdr3_aa: CASSERVFAYNEQFF

j_call: TRBJ2-5
v_call: TRBV14
d_call: TRBD1
clone_size: NA
cdr3_nt: TGTGCCAGCAGCCAAGTAAGGACAGGTCAGGGAGAGACCCAGTACTTC
cdr3_aa: CASSQVRTGQGETQYF

j_call: TRBJ2-7
v_call: TRBV19
d_call: NA
clone_size: NA
cdr3_nt: TGTGCCAGTAGAAAGACCTTACAGGGATCCGAGCAGTACTTC
cdr3_aa: CASRKTLQGSEQYF

j_call: TRBJ1-2
v_call: TRBV7-9
d_call: NA
clone_size: once
cdr3_nt: TGTGCCAGCAGCTTAGCTTCCGGGAACTACTATGGCTACACCTTC
cdr3_aa: CASSLASGNYYGYTF

j_call: TRBJ1-3
v_call: TRBV5-4
d_call: TRBD1
clone_size: NA
cdr3_nt: TGTGCCAGCAGCTTGGGGGGGCAGGGGGCCCCTGGAAACACCATATATTTT
cdr3_aa: CASSLGGQGAPGNTIYF

j_call: TRBJ2-1
v_call: TRBV5-1
d_call: NA
clone_size: NA
cdr3_nt: TGCGCCAGCAGCTTGGCATTCAGGGTCAATGAGCAGTTCTTC
cdr3_aa: CASSLAFRVNEQFF

j_call: TRBJ2-7
v_call: TRBV4-1
d_call: TRBD2
clone_size: NA
cdr3_nt: TGCGCCAGCAGCCAAGGTTGGGGCGGGGGGGATCACGAGCAGTACTTC
cdr3_aa: CASSQGWGGGDHEQYF

j_call: TRBJ1-2
v_call: TRBV19
d_call: NA
clone_size: NA
cdr3_nt: TGTGCCAGTAGTTTGCAGGGAAGGTATGGCTACACCTTC
cdr3_aa: CASSLQGRYGYTF

j_call: TRBJ2-1
v_call: TRBV11-2
d_call: TRBD2
clone_size: once
cdr3_nt: TGTGCCAGCAGCTCGGGACTAGCGGGGGGGCGTGAGCAGTTCTTC
cdr3_aa: CASSSGLAGGREQFF

j_call: TRBJ1-4
v_call: TRBV18
d_call: NA
clone_size: NA
cdr3_nt: TGTGCCAGCTCCCTCTCCCGGAGGACGGATGAAAAACTGTTTTTT
cdr3_aa: CASSLSRRTDEKLFF

j_call: TRBJ2-5
v_call: TRBV5-1
d_call: TRBD1
clone_size: NA
cdr3_nt: TGCGCCAGCAGCTGGGGGACAGGGAGGGAAGAGACCCAGTACTTC
cdr3_aa: CASSWGTGREETQYF

j_call: TRBJ1-6
v_call: TRBV5-1
d_call: NA
clone_size: NA
cdr3_nt: TGCGCCAGCAGTTTTGGGGGGGACTCCTATAATTCACCCCTCCACTTT
cdr3_aa: CASSFGGDSYNSPLHF

j_call: TRBJ1-1
v_call: TRBV5-1
d_call: NA
clone_size: NA
cdr3_nt: TGCGCCAGCAGCTTCCGACACCGCACTGAAGCTTTCTTT
cdr3_aa: CASSFRHRTEAFF

j_call: TRBJ2-2
v_call: TRBV4-1
d_call: NA
clone_size: NA
cdr3_nt: TGCGCCAGCAGCCAAGCGGAGGGCGCCGGGGAGCTGTTTTTT
cdr3_aa: CASSQAEGAGELFF

j_call: TRBJ2-7
v_call: TRBV5-1
d_call: TRBD1
clone_size: NA
cdr3_nt: TGCGCCAGCAGCAATCCGGGACAGGGGGTCGAGCAGTACTTC
cdr3_aa: CASSNPGQGVEQYF

j_call: TRBJ2-5
v_call: TRBV6-6
d_call: TRBD1
clone_size: NA
cdr3_nt: TGTGCCAGCAGTCGACAGGGGGAGACCCAGTACTTC
cdr3_aa: CASSRQGETQYF

j_call: TRBJ1-5
v_call: TRBV7-8
d_call: NA
clone_size: NA
cdr3_nt: TGTGCCAGCAACCAGGTGGATAGCAATCAGCCCCAGCATTTT
cdr3_aa: CASNQVDSNQPQHF

j_call: TRBJ2-1
v_call: TRBV21-1
d_call: NA
clone_size: NA
cdr3_nt: TGTGCCAGCAGCAGAACTAGCGGGAGGGAGGACAATGAGCAGTTCTTC
cdr3_aa: CASSRTSGREDNEQFF

j_call: TRBJ1-2
v_call: TRBV12-3/TRBV12-4
d_call: NA
clone_size: NA
cdr3_nt: TGTGCCAGCACCTCAGGATATGGCTACACCTTC
cdr3_aa: CASTSGYGYTF

j_call: TRBJ2-2
v_call: TRBV19
d_call: TRBD2
clone_size: once
cdr3_nt: TGTGCCAGTATCCCTCGGACTAGCGGCACCGGGGAGCTGTTTTTT
cdr3_aa: CASIPRTSGTGELFF

j_call: TRBJ1-5
v_call: TRBV7-2
d_call: NA
clone_size: NA
cdr3_nt: TGTGCCAGCAGCGTCTCCCCGGGAGGCAATCAGCCCCAGCATTTT
cdr3_aa: CASSVSPGGNQPQHF

j_call: TRBJ2-3
v_call: TRBV6-2/TRBV6-3
d_call: NA
clone_size: NA
cdr3_nt: TGTGCCAGCAGTTTCCTCCGCCTAGCGGGGACAGGAGATACGCAGTATTTT
cdr3_aa: CASSFLRLAGTGDTQYF

j_call: TRBJ2-2
v_call: TRBV14
d_call: NA
clone_size: NA
cdr3_nt: TGTGCCAGCAGCCAGTGGAGGGGGCAGATTAACACCGGGGAGCTGTTTTTT
cdr3_aa: CASSQWRGQINTGELFF

j_call: TRBJ2-7
v_call: TRBV10-3
d_call: NA
clone_size: NA
cdr3_nt: TGTGCCATCAGTGAGTCGATAGCTGGACAGACCCACGAGCAGTACTTC
cdr3_aa: CAISESIAGQTHEQYF

j_call: TRBJ2-1
v_call: TRBV7-2
d_call: NA
clone_size: NA
cdr3_nt: TGTGCCAGCAGCTCCCAGTCGGGCTCCTACAATGAGCAGTTCTTC
cdr3_aa: CASSSQSGSYNEQFF